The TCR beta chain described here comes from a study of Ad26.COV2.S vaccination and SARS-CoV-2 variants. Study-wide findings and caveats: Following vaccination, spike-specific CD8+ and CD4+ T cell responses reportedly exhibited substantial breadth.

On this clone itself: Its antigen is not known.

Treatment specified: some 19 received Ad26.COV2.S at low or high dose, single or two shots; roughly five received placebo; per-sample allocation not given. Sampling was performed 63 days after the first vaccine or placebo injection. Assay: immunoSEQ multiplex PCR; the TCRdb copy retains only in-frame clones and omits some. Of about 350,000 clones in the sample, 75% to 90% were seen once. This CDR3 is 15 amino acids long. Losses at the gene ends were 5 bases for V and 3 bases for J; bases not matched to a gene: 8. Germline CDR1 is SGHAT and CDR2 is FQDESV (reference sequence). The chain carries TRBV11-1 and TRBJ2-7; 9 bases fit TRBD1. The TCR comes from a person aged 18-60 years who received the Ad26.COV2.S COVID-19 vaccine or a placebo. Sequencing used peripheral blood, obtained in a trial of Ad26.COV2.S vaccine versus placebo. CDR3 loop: CASSPRTGEIYEQYF. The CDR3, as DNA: TGTGCCAGCAGCCCCCGGACAGGGGAGATCTACGAGCAGTACTTC.